This is a list of T cell receptor beta chains from one sample in a study of shared T cell receptors in the human thymus. TCRdb keeps only in-frame clones here, not all; method: immunoSEQ multiplex PCR. The table includes 640,000 or so clones, about 90% detected once. The sample was also reused in another study, on human thymus T cells.

The sequencing sample was made of thymocytes. These TCRs come from a boy younger than two with a congenital heart defect. CDR3s include the opening cysteine and the closing phenylalanine or tryptophan. A D gene is named only where the DNA matches it firmly. Not every row has a clone size; where given, it reads once, few, many or a size class.

abundance	v_gene	j_gene	d_gene	CDR3nt	CDR3aa
NA	TRBV11-2	TRBJ2-3	NA	TGTGCCAGCAGACTGGCGGGTGGGAGTGGTACAGATACGCAGTATTTT	CASRLAGGSGTDTQYF
NA	TRBV4-3	TRBJ2-6	NA	TGCGCCAGCAGCCAAGTATCGTTGCCAGGTCTGCTCTCTGGGGCCAACGTCCTGACTTTC	CASSQVSLPGLLSGANVLTF
once	TRBV13	TRBJ1-2	NA	TGTGCCAGCAGCCCCTGGCGGAGCAACTATGGCTACACCTTC	CASSPWRSNYGYTF
once	TRBV2	TRBJ1-5	NA	TGTGCCAGCAAGAAAGACAGCGCCTTCAATCAGCCCCAGCATTTT	CASKKDSAFNQPQHF
NA	TRBV6-1	TRBJ2-7	TRBD1	TGTGCCAGCAGTTTGGGACAGGGGCCTTCCTACGAGCAGTACTTC	CASSLGQGPSYEQYF
few	TRBV5-4	TRBJ2-3	NA	TGTGCCAGCAGCTTGGCTAGAGTCCGGGGAGCCACAGATACGCAGTATTTT	CASSLARVRGATDTQYF
NA	TRBV27	TRBJ1-6	NA	TGTGCCAGCAGACGCTCAGGGTATAATTCACCCCTCCACTTT	CASRRSGYNSPLHF
NA	TRBV5-6	TRBJ2-4	TRBD1	TGTGCCAGCAGCCATCGGACAGGGTTGAAAAACATTCAGTACTTC	CASSHRTGLKNIQYF
few	TRBV7-2	TRBJ1-4	TRBD1	TGTGCCAGCAGCTACCGGACAGGCGCGGGGCGGACAACTAATGAAAAACTGTTTTTT	CASSYRTGAGRTTNEKLFF
few	TRBV4-3	TRBJ1-1	TRBD1	TGCGCCAGCAGCCAAGGGAGGGGGCGCGGAGGGACTGAAGCTTTCTTT	CASSQGRGRGGTEAFF
few	TRBV6-1	TRBJ1-5	NA	TGTGCCAGCAGTGAAGGTTCCGGTCGGCAGCCCCAGCATTTT	CASSEGSGRQPQHF
NA	TRBV27	TRBJ2-1	TRBD2	TGTGCCAGCAGTTCAAACCCGGGACTCCATGGGAGGGGCTACAATGAGCAGTTCTTC	CASSSNPGLHGRGYNEQFF
NA	TRBV7-8	TRBJ1-5	TRBD1	TGTGCCACCCGGACAGGGGAGGTAGATCAGCCCCAGCATTTT	CATRTGEVDQPQHF
NA	TRBV9	TRBJ2-3	TRBD2	TGTGCCAGCAGCCAGCGGTGGGCTAGCGGGAATGATACGCAGTATTTT	CASSQRWASGNDTQYF
NA	TRBV5-1	TRBJ1-1	NA	TGCGCCAGCAGCCCCCTAGGGGGGGGTAAGAACACTGAAGCTTTCTTT	CASSPLGGGKNTEAFF
NA	TRBV27	TRBJ2-4	NA	TGTGCCACCCCCCTCAGGGTAGAGGATCAGTACTTC	CATPLRVEDQYF
NA	TRBV27	TRBJ2-2	NA	TGTGCCAGCAGTTTAGGGGGAGGCCCGAACACCGGGGAGCTGTTTTTT	CASSLGGGPNTGELFF
NA	TRBV25-1	TRBJ2-5	TRBD2	TGTGCCAGCACCACTAGCGGGAACCATCAAGAGACCCAGTACTTC	CASTTSGNHQETQYF
NA	TRBV6-6	TRBJ2-5	TRBD1	TGTGCCAGCAGTCGACAGGGGGCAGGGGAGACCCAGTACTTC	CASSRQGAGETQYF
NA	TRBV10-1	TRBJ2-1	TRBD1	TGCGCCAGCAGTAGGACAGGGGGTACCTACAATGAGCAGTTCTTC	CASSRTGGTYNEQFF
NA	TRBV15	TRBJ1-1	NA	TGTGCCACCAGCAGGGCTCGGGGGAGCACTGAAGCTTTCTTT	CATSRARGSTEAFF
NA	TRBV27	TRBJ2-7	NA	TGTGCCAGCAGTTCCGCAGGGTTCGCCTACGAGCAGTACTTC	CASSSAGFAYEQYF
NA	TRBV7-9	TRBJ2-5	TRBD1	TGTGCCAGCAGGCCTTTTCACCAGGGGGCGAGGGAGACCCAGTACTTC	CASRPFHQGARETQYF
few	TRBV2	TRBJ1-6	NA	TGTGCCAGCAGTGAGGGAAGGGTAGCGTCACCCCTCCACTTT	CASSEGRVASPLHF
NA	TRBV19	TRBJ2-3	NA	TGTGCCAGTAGTATGCGGACAGTGAGTTCCACAGATACGCAGTATTTT	CASSMRTVSSTDTQYF
NA	TRBV27	TRBJ2-3	NA	TGTGCCAGCAGTTTTAAATACAGGAGGGGAACCACAGATACGCAGTATTTT	CASSFKYRRGTTDTQYF